The 14 T cell receptor beta chains presented below share a single source sample, sequenced in a study of shared clonotypes between healthy human individuals. TCRdb keeps only in-frame clones here, not all; method: immunoSEQ multiplex PCR. This sample has over 2 million clones, with about 95% found just once. Terminally differentiated effector memory CD45RA+ cells were left out of the naive CD8 fraction, which was CD45RO-negative and positively selected for CCR7. Sequencing was performed on naive CD8+ T cells sorted from blood. Receptors were obtained from a young man in good health.

The chain recombines TRBV7-2 with TRBJ2-2, with D perhaps given as TRBD1 or TRBD2 (5 bases each). The CDR3 extends over 17 amino acids. V lost 1 base and J 10 bases, leaving 22 bases between the germline ends. CDR1 SGHTA and CDR2 FQGNSA come from the germline V gene. CDR3 DNA sequence: TGTGCCAGCAGCTTAGTCCTTGGTGGGACCAACTCGGTGGAGCTGTTTTTT. This translates into CASSLVLGGTNSVELFF.

V usage is TRBV6-6 and J usage is TRBJ2-5; no firm D call. Between the trimmed V and J ends, which lost 1 base and 5 bases, there was a span of 8 bases. The CDR3 has 13 residues. Germline-derived CDR1 and CDR2 are MNHNY and SVGAGI (reference sequence). CDR3 protein: CASSYLVGETQYF. The CDR3, as DNA: TGTGCCAGCAGTTACTTGGTGGGGGAGACCCAGTACTTC.

A single count supports this clone. The DNA of the CDR3 is TGCGCCAGCAGCCAAGATCGGGGCATTTACGAGCAGTACTTC. It yields the protein CASSQDRGIYEQYF. This chain uses TRBV4-3 with TRBJ2-7; perhaps D is TRBD1 or TRBD2 (5 bases each). The germline CDR1 and CDR2 sequences are LGHNA and YSLEER. The CDR3 runs to 14 residues. The ends were cut back, 0 bases at V and 4 bases at J, with 10 bases in the middle.

This chain joins TRBV5-4 and TRBJ2-2; 9 positions agree with TRBD2. Germline-derived CDR1 and CDR2 are SGHNT and YYREEE (reference sequence). This CDR3 comprises 15 residues. V shed 6 bases, J shed 3 bases, and the junction held 6 bases outside the gene matches. The CDR3 here is CASTPGLADTGELFF. The CDR3 nucleotides are TGTGCCAGCACCCCGGGACTAGCAGACACCGGGGAGCTGTTTTTT. Full variable domain (rest looked up from reference TRBV5-4 and TRBJ2-2): ETGVTQSPTHLIKTRGQQVTLRCSSQSGHNTVSWYQQALGQGPQFIFQYYREEENGRGNFPPRFSGLQFPNYSSELNVNALELDDSALYLCASTPGLADTGELFFGEGSRLTVL.

This clone was counted a single time. The same CDR3 can be traced to other DNA sequences in this sample. The gene calls are TRBV30 and TRBJ1-1, with D possibly TRBD1 on 6 matching bases. Germline V lookup: CDR1 GTSNPN, CDR2 SVGIG (reference sequence). The CDR3 extends over 13 amino acids. The ends were cut back, 2 bases at V and 0 bases at J, with 7 bases in the middle. The CDR3 DNA follows: TGTGCCTGGAGTCGGACAGTGAACACTGAAGCTTTCTTT. Translating gives CAWSRTVNTEAFF.

The chain recombines TRBV7-9 with TRBJ2-3; unclear D gene. Germline CDR1 and CDR2: SEHNR and FQNEAQ (reference sequence). V was shortened by 5 bases and J by 6 bases, with 15 bases between the two germline ends. The CDR3 covers 14 residues. The CDR3: CASSPRPPEDTQYF. The CDR3 DNA is TGTGCCAGCAGCCCCAGGCCTCCCGAGGATACGCAGTATTTT.

V gene TRBV30 combines with J gene TRBJ1-2; D remains ambiguous. Germline CDR1 and CDR2: GTSNPN and SVGIG (reference sequence). With 2 bases removed from V and 5 bases from J, the gap between germline ends came to 15 bases. The CDR3 covers 14 residues. This CDR3 reads CAWSMAAAIYGYTF. CDR3 DNA: TGTGCCTGGAGTATGGCGGCAGCAATTTATGGCTACACCTTC.

The rearrangement links TRBV19 to TRBJ2-3; no reliable D call. This CDR3 is 13 amino acids long. With 6 bases removed from V and 1 base from J, the gap between germline ends came to 8 bases. Germline V CDR1 and CDR2: LNHDA, SQIVND (reference sequence). CDR3 in DNA: TGTGCCAGTAGCGAAGTAGGCACAGATACGCAGTATTTT. Translation: CASSEVGTDTQYF.

The V gene is TRBV6-6, the J gene TRBJ2-1, with TRBD2 as a possible D gene (6 bases). The CDR3 runs to 14 residues. V lost 1 base and J 6 bases, leaving 10 bases between the germline ends. Germline V gives CDR1 MNHNY, CDR2 SVGAGI (reference sequence). The CDR3: CASSYFGGGNEQFF. The CDR3 DNA reads as TGTGCCAGCAGTTACTTCGGGGGTGGCAATGAGCAGTTCTTC.

J is TRBJ2-7 and V is TRBV19; D tentatively fits TRBD1 or TRBD2 (5 bases each). The CDR3 covers 12 residues. V lost 9 bases, J lost 7 bases, and 16 bases lay in between. CDR1 is LNHDA, CDR2 SQIVND, per germline (reference sequence). DNA for the CDR3: TGTGCCAGAGGGGAGCCAGGCCTGGAGCAGTACTTC. This codes for CARGEPGLEQYF.

The chain joins TRBV11-2 to TRBJ1-1; TRBD1 might be the D (6 bases). The CDR3 length is 14 residues. V was pared by 4 bases and J by 1 base, with 10 bases between. The germline V gene has CDR1 SGHAT and CDR2 FQNNGV. CDR3 amino acids: CASSWEGQNTEAFF. The CDR3 DNA sequence: TGTGCCAGCAGCTGGGAGGGACAGAACACTGAAGCTTTCTTT.

The rearrangement links TRBV6-1 to TRBJ2-7; D remains unclear. This CDR3 is built from 12 residues. Trimming took 7 bases from V and 2 from J, leaving 9 bases between them. CDR1 and CDR2 (germline): MNHNS, SASEGT. The CDR3 here is CASTREAYEQYF. CDR3 nucleotides: TGTGCCAGCACCCGAGAGGCCTACGAGCAGTACTTC.

The rearrangement links TRBV6-6 to TRBJ2-3; TRBD1 matches at 9 bases. The CDR3 runs 16 residues. Germline assignment: CDR1 MNHNY and CDR2 SVGAGI (reference sequence). The V gene end was trimmed by 0 bases and the J gene end by 2 bases; junction bases not matched to a gene: 3. CDR3 protein: CASSYSRTGDTDTQYF. CDR3 nucleotides: TGTGCCAGCAGTTACTCTCGGACAGGGGACACAGATACGCAGTATTTT.

This clone has a single count. The rearrangement uses TRBV27 and TRBJ2-2; unclear D gene. Trimming cost V 5 bases and J 3 bases, with 13 bases left between them. CDR3 length: 15 residues. In germline, CDR1 is MNHEY, CDR2 SMNVEV (reference sequence). This CDR3 is CASSNLAGYTGELFF. The DNA for the CDR3 is TGTGCCAGCAGTAACTTAGCCGGCTACACCGGGGAGCTGTTTTTT.